The 16 T cell receptor beta chains reported below all come from one sample, sequenced in a study of cytomegalovirus exposure and HLA in healthy donors. The PCR made use of 60 Vbeta and 13 Jbeta primers. Data came from immunoSEQ multiplex PCR; TCRdb stores just in-frame clones and leaves some out. The profile shows some 150,000 clones, more than 75% of them singletons. The sample taken for sequencing was PBMCs. These receptors were taken from a human donor in good health.

The chain carries TRBV9 and TRBJ2-3; D is perhaps TRBD1 (5 bases). Deletions cut 1 base from V and 2 bases from J, with 11 bases between. The CDR3 length is 15 residues. Germline V lookup: CDR1 SGDLS, CDR2 YYNGEE. DNA for the CDR3: TGTGCCAGCAGCGTACTTCAGGGATCCACAGATACGCAGTATTTT. Its translation is CASSVLQGSTDTQYF.

This clone was seen only a few times. Germline is not matched at one junction end, which may reflect a read error. V is TRBV10-3 and J is TRBJ2-5; D possibly corresponds to TRBD1 (6 bases). The CDR3 is 13 residues long. Per the germline V gene, CDR1 is ENHRY and CDR2 is SYGVKD. CDR3 sequence: CATSGGRQETQYF. In DNA form, the CDR3 reads TGTGCCACCAGTGGGGGCCGGCAAGAGACCCAGTACTTC.

This clone has only a few counts. The chain recombines TRBV13 with TRBJ2-3; D is perhaps TRBD1 (6 bases). Germline CDR1 is PRHDT and CDR2 is FYEKMQ (reference sequence). The V end was cut by 4 bases, the J end by 3 bases, with 8 bases between. This CDR3 is 13 amino acids long. The CDR3 DNA reads TGTGCCAGCAGCTCTGGACAGACAGATACGCAGTATTTT. It specifies CASSSGQTDTQYF.

This clone was detected a few times. The J gene is TRBJ2-1, the V gene TRBV25-1; the match to TRBD1 covers 9 bases. V lost 2 bases and J lost 1; bases outside the gene matches: 3. The CDR3 runs 16 residues. Germline CDR1 and CDR2: MGHDK and SYGVNS. CDR3 coding DNA: TGTGCCAGCAGTGAACGGGGGACAGGGTCCTACAATGAGCAGTTCTTC. This sequence encodes CASSERGTGSYNEQFF.

For the CDR3, the DNA is TGTGCCAGCAGCGTCACAGCCTACGAAGCTTTCTTT. Amino acids: CASSVTAYEAFF. The rearrangement joins TRBV7-9 to TRBJ1-1; D is unresolved. V was cut by 5 bases and J by 8 bases, with 12 bases left in between. The CDR3 length is 12 residues. CDR1 is SEHNR, CDR2 FQNEAQ, per germline (reference sequence).

The chain employs TRBV6-5 and TRBJ2-7; D is undetermined. The CDR3 spans 13 residues. Trimming left V 2 bases short and J 2 bases short, with 7 bases between. Germline lookup yields CDR1 MNHEY and CDR2 SVGAGI. This CDR3 is CASSYATAYEQYF. The DNA for the CDR3 is TGTGCCAGCAGTTACGCTACAGCCTACGAGCAGTACTTC.

This clone was seen more than once but under ten times. This chain connects TRBV5-1 to TRBJ2-7; the D is unclear. Germline CDR1 is SGHRS and CDR2 is YFSETQ. V was cut by 0 bases and J by 2 bases, with 6 bases left in between. This CDR3 contains 13 residues. CDR3 nucleotide sequence: TGCGCCAGCAGCTTGGACAGTCCCTACGAGCAGTACTTC. Amino acids: CASSLDSPYEQYF.

As DNA, the CDR3 is TGTGCCAGTACCCCCTTTTCCGGGAACAATGAGCAGTTCTTC. The encoded protein is CASTPFSGNNEQFF. The chain employs TRBV19 and TRBJ2-1, with D possibly TRBD2 on 5 matching bases. V dropped 7 bases and J dropped 5 bases, with 15 bases sitting between them. Per the germline V gene, CDR1 is LNHDA and CDR2 is SQIVND (reference sequence). The CDR3 extends over 14 amino acids.

J is TRBJ1-1 and V is TRBV5-1, with D possibly being TRBD1 (5 bases). The CDR3 spans 15 residues. Between the trimmed V and J ends, which lost 4 bases and 6 bases, there was a span of 19 bases. In germline, CDR1 is SGHRS, CDR2 YFSETQ. In nucleotides, the CDR3 is TGCGCCAGCAGCCCCTCTTTGGGGGGTAGCGCTGAAGCTTTCTTT. Its protein is CASSPSLGGSAEAFF.

The chain combines TRBV7-9 with TRBJ2-7; no definite D call. In germline, CDR1 is SEHNR, CDR2 FQNEAQ (reference sequence). V lost 5 bases to trimming and J lost 5 bases, with 13 bases between them. The length of the CDR3 is 13 residues. CDR3 in DNA: TGTGCCAGCAGCGCGTTTAGAGAGCACGAGCAGTACTTC. Protein product: CASSAFREHEQYF.

In this sample, this clone turned up a few times. J is TRBJ2-1 and V is TRBV18; D perhaps matches TRBD2 (6 bases). Trimming pared 2 bases from V and 4 bases from J, leaving 15 bases between. There are 16 residues in the CDR3. Germline CDR1 KGHSH, CDR2 LQKENI. The CDR3 sequence: CASSPTGGAGYNEQFF. CDR3 nucleotides: TGTGCCAGCTCACCAACAGGCGGGGCAGGGTACAATGAGCAGTTCTTC.

J is TRBJ2-3 and V is TRBV18, with 8 bases matching TRBD2. Unmatched junction bases numbered 4, after V lost 1 base and J lost 1 base. Germline V gene data show CDR1 as KGHSH and CDR2 as LQKENI. CDR3 size: 16 residues. In DNA, the CDR3 is TGTGCCAGCTCACCACGGCCTAGCGGGCGCACAGATACGCAGTATTTT. Translation: CASSPRPSGRTDTQYF.

The genes are TRBV19 and TRBJ2-1; D possibly corresponds to TRBD2 (6 bases). Germline V gives CDR1 LNHDA, CDR2 SQIVND (reference sequence). Trimming left V 6 bases short and J 6 bases short, with 21 bases between. The CDR3 runs 16 residues. CDR3 amino acids: CASSPRGLRGGNEQFF. CDR3 bases: TGTGCCAGTAGCCCCCGGGGACTCAGAGGAGGCAATGAGCAGTTCTTC.

The rearrangement links TRBV7-2 to TRBJ2-5; TRBD2 matches at 8 bases. The CDR3 runs 16 residues. Trimming at V came to 5 bases and at J to 6 bases, leaving 14 bases not matched to a gene. CDR1 and CDR2 (germline): SGHTA, FQGNSA. The CDR3 region has the DNA TGTGCCAGCAGCCCTTCGGGTAGCGGGAATTGGAAGACCCAGTACTTC. Translating it yields CASSPSGSGNWKTQYF.

The CDR3 coding sequence is TGTGCCAGCAGCTCGAGAGGTATTGGACAGGGAGTTGAAGTGTATAGCAATCAGCCCCAGCATTTT. This encodes CASSSRGIGQGVEVYSNQPQHF. The rearrangement uses TRBV7-8 and TRBJ1-5, with 8 bases identical to TRBD1. V trimming: 4 bases; J trimming: 0 bases; junction bases outside the gene matches: 23. The length of the CDR3 is 22 residues. Germline values: CDR1 SGHVS, CDR2 FQNEAQ.

The chain links TRBV7-2 to TRBJ2-5; 8 nucleotides agree with TRBD1. This CDR3 is 15 amino acids long. From germline, CDR1 is SGHTA and CDR2 FQGNSA. Trimming took 1 base from V and 5 from J; bases not matched to a gene: 6. CDR3 sequence (DNA): TGTGCCAGCAGCTTAGGCGACAGGGGATGGGAGACCCAGTACTTC. Translation gives CASSLGDRGWETQYF.